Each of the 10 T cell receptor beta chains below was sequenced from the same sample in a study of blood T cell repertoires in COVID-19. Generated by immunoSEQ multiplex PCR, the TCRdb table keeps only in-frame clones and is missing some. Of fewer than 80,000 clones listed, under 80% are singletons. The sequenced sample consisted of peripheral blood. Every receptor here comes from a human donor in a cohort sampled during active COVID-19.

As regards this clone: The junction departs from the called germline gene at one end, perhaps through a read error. CDR3 sequence (DNA): TGTGCCATCAGGGAGACAGGGGGCCAAAGCCACTTT. It is translated as CAIRETGGQSHF. The genes are TRBV10-3 and TRBJ1-1, with 10 bases lining up with TRBD1. Germline V CDR1 and CDR2: ENHRY, SYGVKD. CDR3 size: 12 residues.

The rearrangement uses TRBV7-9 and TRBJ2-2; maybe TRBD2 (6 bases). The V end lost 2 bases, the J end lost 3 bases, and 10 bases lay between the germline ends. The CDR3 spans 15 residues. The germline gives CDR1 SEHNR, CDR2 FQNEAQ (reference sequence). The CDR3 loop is CASSLRSGDTGELFF. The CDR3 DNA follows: TGTGCCAGCAGCTTAAGGTCGGGGGACACCGGGGAGCTGTTTTTT.

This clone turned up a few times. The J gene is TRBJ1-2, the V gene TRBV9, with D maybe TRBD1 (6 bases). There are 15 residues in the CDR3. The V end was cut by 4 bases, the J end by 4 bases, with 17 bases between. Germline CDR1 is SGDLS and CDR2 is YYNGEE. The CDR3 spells CASSLGQLGAYGYTF. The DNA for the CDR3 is TGTGCCAGCAGCCTAGGACAGCTTGGGGCCTATGGCTACACCTTC.

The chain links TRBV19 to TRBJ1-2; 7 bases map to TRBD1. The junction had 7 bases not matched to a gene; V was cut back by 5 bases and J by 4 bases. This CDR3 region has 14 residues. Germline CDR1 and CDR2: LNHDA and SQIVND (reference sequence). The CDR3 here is CASSDTGAPYGYTF. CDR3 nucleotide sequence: TGTGCCAGTAGTGACACAGGGGCTCCCTATGGCTACACCTTC.

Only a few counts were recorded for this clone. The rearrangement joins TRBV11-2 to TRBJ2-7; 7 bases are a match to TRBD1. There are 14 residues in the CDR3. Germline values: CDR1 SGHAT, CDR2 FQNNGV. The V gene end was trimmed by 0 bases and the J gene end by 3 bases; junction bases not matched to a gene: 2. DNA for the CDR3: TGTGCCAGCAGCTTAGAAGCAGGGGGCTACGAGCAGTACTTC. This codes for CASSLEAGGYEQYF.

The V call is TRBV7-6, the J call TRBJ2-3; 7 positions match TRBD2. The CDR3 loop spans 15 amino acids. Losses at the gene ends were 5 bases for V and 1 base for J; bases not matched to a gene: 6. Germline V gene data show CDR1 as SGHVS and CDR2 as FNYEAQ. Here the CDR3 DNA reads TGTGCCAGCAGCCGAAGACTAGCCGGCACAGATACGCAGTATTTT. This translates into CASSRRLAGTDTQYF. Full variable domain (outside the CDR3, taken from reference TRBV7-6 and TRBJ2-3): GAGVSQSPRYKVTKRGQDVALRCDPISGHVSLYWYRQALGQGPEFLTYFNYEAQQDKSGLPNDRFSAERPEGSISTLTIQRTEQRDSAMYRCASSRRLAGTDTQYFGPGTRLTVL.

The CDR3 spells CASSFGTANIQYF. For the CDR3, the DNA is TGTGCCAGCAGCTTCGGGACTGCGAACATTCAGTACTTC. The chain couples TRBV5-6 to TRBJ2-4; maybe TRBD2 (6 bases). Trimming removed 2 bases at V and 7 bases at J, with 10 bases between. CDR3 length: 13 amino acids. CDR1 and CDR2 from the germline V gene are SGHDT and YYEEEE.

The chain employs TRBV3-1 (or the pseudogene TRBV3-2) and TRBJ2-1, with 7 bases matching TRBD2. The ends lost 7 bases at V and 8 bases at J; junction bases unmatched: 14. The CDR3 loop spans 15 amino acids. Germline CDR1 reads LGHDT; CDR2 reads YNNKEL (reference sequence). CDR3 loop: CASTTSTSIWDEQFF. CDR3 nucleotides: TGTGCCAGCACAACTTCGACTAGCATATGGGATGAGCAGTTCTTC.

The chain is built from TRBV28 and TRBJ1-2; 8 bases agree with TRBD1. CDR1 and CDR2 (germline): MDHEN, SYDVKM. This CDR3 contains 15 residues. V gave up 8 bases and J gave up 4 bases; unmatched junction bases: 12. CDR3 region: CASGLGTGFIYGYTF. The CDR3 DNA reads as TGTGCCAGCGGACTTGGGACAGGCTTCATCTATGGCTACACCTTC.

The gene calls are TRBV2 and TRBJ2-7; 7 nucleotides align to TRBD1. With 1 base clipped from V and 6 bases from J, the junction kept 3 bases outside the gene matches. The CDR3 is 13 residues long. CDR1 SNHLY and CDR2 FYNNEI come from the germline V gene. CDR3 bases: TGTGCCAGCAGTGAAGAAGGGGACAGCGAGCAGTACTTC. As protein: CASSEEGDSEQYF.